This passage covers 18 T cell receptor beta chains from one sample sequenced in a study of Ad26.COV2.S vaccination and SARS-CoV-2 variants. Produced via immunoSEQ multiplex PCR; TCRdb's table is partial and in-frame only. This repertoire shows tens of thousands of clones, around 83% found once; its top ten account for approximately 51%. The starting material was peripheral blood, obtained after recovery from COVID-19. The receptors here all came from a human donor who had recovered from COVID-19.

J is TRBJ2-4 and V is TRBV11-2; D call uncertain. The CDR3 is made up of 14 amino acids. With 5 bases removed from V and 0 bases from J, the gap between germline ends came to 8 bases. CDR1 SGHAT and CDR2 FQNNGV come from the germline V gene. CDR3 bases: TGTGCCAGCAGCGAGAATATAGCCAAAAACATTCAGTACTTC. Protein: CASSENIAKNIQYF.

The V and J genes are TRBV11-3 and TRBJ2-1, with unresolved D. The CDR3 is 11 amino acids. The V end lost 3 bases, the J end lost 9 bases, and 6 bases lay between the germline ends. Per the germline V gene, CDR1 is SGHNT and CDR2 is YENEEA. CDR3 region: CASSFRGEQFF. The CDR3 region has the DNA TGTGCCAGCAGCTTCCGCGGTGAGCAGTTCTTC.

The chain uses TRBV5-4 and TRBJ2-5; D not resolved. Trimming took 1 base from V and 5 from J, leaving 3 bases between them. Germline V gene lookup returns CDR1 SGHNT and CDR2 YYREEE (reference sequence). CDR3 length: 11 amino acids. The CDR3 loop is CASSLMETQYF. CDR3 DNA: TGTGCCAGCAGCTTGATGGAGACCCAGTACTTC.

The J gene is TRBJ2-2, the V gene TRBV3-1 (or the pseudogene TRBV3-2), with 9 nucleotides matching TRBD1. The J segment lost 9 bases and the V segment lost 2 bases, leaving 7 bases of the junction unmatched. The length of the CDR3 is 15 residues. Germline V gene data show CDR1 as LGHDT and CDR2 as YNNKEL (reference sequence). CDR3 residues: CASSQTGQGYWELFF. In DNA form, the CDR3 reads TGTGCCAGCAGCCAAACCGGACAGGGGTATTGGGAGCTGTTTTTT.

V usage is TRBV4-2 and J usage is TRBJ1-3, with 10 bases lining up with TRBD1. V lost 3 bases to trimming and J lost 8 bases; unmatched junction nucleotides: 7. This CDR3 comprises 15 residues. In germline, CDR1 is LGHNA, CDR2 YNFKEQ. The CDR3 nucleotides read TGTGCCAGCAGCCAGGGCTTTGGGACAGGGGACACCATATATTTT. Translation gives CASSQGFGTGDTIYF.

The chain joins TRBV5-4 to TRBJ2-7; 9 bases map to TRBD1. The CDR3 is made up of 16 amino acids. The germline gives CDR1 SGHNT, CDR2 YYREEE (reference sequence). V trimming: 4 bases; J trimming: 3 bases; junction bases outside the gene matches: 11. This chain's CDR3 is CASSNRDRALYYEQYV. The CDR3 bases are TGTGCCAGCAGCAACCGGGACAGGGCCCTATACTACGAGCAGTACGTC.

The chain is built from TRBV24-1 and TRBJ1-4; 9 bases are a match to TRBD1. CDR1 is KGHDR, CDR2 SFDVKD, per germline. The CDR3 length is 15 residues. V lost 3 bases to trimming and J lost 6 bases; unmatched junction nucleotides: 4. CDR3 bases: TGTGCCACCAGTGATCCGGGACAGGGTTATGAAAAACTGTTTTTT. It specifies CATSDPGQGYEKLFF.

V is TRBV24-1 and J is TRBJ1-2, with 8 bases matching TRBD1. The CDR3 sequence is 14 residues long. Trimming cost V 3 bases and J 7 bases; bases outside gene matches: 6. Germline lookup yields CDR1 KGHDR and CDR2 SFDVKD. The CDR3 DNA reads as TGTGCCACCAGTGATCCCGGACAGGGACCTGGCTACACCTTC. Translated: CATSDPGQGPGYTF.

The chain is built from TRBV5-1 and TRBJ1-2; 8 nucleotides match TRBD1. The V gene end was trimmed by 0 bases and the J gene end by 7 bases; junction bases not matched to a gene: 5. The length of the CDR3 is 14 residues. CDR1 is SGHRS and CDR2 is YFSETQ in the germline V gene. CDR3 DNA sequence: TGCGCCAGCAGCTTGGAAGGACAGGGTGGTGGCTACACCTTC. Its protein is CASSLEGQGGGYTF.

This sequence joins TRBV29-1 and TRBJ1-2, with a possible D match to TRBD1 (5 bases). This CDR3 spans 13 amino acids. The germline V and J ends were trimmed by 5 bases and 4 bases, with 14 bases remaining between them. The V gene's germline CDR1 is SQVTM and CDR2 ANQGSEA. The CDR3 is CSVRQTGGYGYTF. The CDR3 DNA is TGCAGCGTTCGACAAACCGGGGGCTATGGCTACACCTTC. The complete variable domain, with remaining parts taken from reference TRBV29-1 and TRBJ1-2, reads SAVISQKPSRDICQRGTSLTIQCQVDSQVTMMFWYRQQPGQSLTLIATANQGSEATYESGFVIDKFPISRPNLTFSTLTVSNMSPEDSSIYLCSVRQTGGYGYTFGSGTRLTVV.

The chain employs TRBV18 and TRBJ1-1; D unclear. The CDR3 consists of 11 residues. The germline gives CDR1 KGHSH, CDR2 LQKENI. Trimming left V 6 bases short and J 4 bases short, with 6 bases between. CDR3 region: CASSESTEAFF. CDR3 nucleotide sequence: TGTGCCAGCTCGGAGTCCACTGAAGCTTTCTTT.

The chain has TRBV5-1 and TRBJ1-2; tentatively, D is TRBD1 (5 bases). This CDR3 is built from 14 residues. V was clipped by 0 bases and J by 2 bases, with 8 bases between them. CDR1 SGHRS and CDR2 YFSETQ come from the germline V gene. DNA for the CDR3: TGCGCCAGCAGCTTGGTGGAGGGGAACTATGGCTACACCTTC. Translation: CASSLVEGNYGYTF.

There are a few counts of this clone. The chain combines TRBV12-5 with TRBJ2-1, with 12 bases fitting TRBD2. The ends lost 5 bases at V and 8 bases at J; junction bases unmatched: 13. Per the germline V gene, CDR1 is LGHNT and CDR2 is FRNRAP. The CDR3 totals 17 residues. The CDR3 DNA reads TGTGCTAGTGGTCTACGACTAGCGGGAGACTCGGTGCATGAGCAGTTCTTC. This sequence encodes CASGLRLAGDSVHEQFF. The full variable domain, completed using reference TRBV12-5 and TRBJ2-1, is DARVTQTPRHKVTEMGQEVTMRCQPILGHNTVFWYRQTMMQGLELLAYFRNRAPLDDSGMPKDRFSAEMPDATLATLKIQPSEPRDSAVYFCASGLRLAGDSVHEQFFGPGTRLTVL.

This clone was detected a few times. The CDR3 region has the DNA TGCAGTGCTAGTTCCAGCGGGAGCACAGATACGCAGTATTTT. This codes for CSASSSGSTDTQYF. The chain is built from TRBV20-1 and TRBJ2-3, with a weak D call TRBD2 (6 bases). The CDR3 is 14 amino acids. CDR1 and CDR2 from the germline V gene are DFQATT and SNEGSKA (reference sequence). The V end was cut by 3 bases, the J end by 0 bases, with 10 bases between.

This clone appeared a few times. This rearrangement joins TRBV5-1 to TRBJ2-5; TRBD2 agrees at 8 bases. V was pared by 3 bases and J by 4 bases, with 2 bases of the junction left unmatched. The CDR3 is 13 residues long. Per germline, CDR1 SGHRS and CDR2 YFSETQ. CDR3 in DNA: TGCGCCAGCAGCTCGAGCGGGGGAGAGACCCAGTACTTC. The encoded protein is CASSSSGGETQYF.

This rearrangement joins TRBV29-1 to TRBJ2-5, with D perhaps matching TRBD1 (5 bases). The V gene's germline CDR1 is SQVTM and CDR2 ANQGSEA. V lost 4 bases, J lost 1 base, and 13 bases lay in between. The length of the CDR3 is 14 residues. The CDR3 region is CSVGKDRVQETQYF. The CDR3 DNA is TGCAGCGTTGGGAAAGACAGAGTCCAAGAGACCCAGTACTTC. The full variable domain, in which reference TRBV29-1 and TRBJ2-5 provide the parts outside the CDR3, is SAVISQKPSRDICQRGTSLTIQCQVDSQVTMMFWYRQQPGQSLTLIATANQGSEATYESGFVIDKFPISRPNLTFSTLTVSNMSPEDSSIYLCSVGKDRVQETQYFGPGTRLLVL.

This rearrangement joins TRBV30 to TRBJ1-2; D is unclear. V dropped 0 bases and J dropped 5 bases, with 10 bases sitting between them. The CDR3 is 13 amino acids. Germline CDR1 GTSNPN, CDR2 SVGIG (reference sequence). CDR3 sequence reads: CAWSVGSSYGYTF. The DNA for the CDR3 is TGTGCCTGGAGTGTTGGCAGCTCATATGGCTACACCTTC. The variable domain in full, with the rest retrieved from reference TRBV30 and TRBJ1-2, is SQTIHQWPATLVQPVGSPLSLECTVEGTSNPNLYWYRQAAGRGLQLLFYSVGIGQISSEVPQNLSASRPQDRQFILSSKKLLLSDSGFYLCAWSVGSSYGYTFGSGTRLTVV.

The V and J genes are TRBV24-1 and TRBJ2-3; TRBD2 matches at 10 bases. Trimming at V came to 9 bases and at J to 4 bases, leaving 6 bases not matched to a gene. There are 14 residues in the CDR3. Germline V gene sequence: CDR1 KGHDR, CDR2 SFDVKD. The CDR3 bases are TGTGCCACCGGAGCGGGGGGGCTTCCAGATACGCAGTATTTT. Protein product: CATGAGGLPDTQYF.